Included here is one TCR beta chain sequence, with context. What it recognizes is unknown. The CDR3 runs 19 residues. The V and J ends lost 0 bases and 6 bases, in that order; junction bases with no gene match: 15. The V gene's germline CDR1 is MGHRA and CDR2 YSYEKL. The sample is drawn from a study of T cell responses to AZD1222 COVID-19 vaccine. Study observations and caveats: The donor cohort was predominantly white British with a female majority, and clonal diversity may have been underestimated.

Libraries were prepared by immunoSEQ multiplex PCR; TCRdb keeps only in-frame clonotypes and omits some of them. Counted here are 100,000 to 150,000 clones, roughly 93% occurring once; the ten biggest clones make up 5.4%. The V gene is TRBV4-1, the J gene TRBJ1-5; 9 bases fit TRBD1. The sample here was peripheral blood, taken on day 0 of AZD1222 vaccination. The clonotype originates from an adult in good health. CDR3 in amino acids: CASSQDVGGQGSSRQPQHF. CDR3 bases: TGCGCCAGCAGCCAAGATGTTGGGGGACAGGGATCGTCCCGTCAGCCCCAGCATTTT.